This T cell receptor beta chain derives from a study of blood T cell repertoires in COVID-19. In the study overall: The study drew acute and convalescent COVID-19 samples from the United States, Italy and Spain.

The V end was cut by 0 bases, the J end by 0 bases, with 8 bases between. Germline V gene sequence: CDR1 SNHLY, CDR2 FYNNEI. This CDR3 spans 15 amino acids. Only in-frame clones appear in the TCRdb table, and some are missing; sequencing was by immunoSEQ multiplex PCR. Here the sample spans about 210,000 clones, about 85% being singletons. The chain has TRBV2 and TRBJ1-1; D ambiguous. Sequencing was carried out using peripheral blood. This receptor was taken from a man aged 60 to 75 with COVID-19, enrolled during active disease. For the CDR3, the DNA is TGTGCCAGCAGTGAAGCGGCCCTGTTGAACACTGAAGCTTTCTTT. Amino acids: CASSEAALLNTEAFF.